This T cell receptor beta chain stems from a study of T cell responses to AZD1222 COVID-19 vaccine (dated by TCRdb to the early 2020s). Regarding the study in general: A total of approximately 230 trial participants underwent TCR sequencing, of whom 207 received two doses of AZD1222 and about 25 received two doses of the MenACWY control vaccine. Trial participants were enrolled by age into 18-55, 56-69 and 70-plus year subgroups, with approximately 150, 30 and 60 TCR-sequenced participants respectively. Findings and caveats that apply to the study as a whole: Participants were mostly white British, with more females than males. The authors suggested clonal diversity may have been underestimated. CD4 TCRs associated with the vaccine covered the entire spike protein, and the dominant responses were in regions 160-218 and 743-854. Conclusions about previously exposed vaccinees are limited, since just a handful of AZD1222 recipients were seropositive for SARS-CoV-2 at baseline. Reportedly, almost half of the unique spike-specific TCRs recognized epitopes lying outside the regions that are mutated in the B.1.351 and B.1.1.7 variants. The 56-69-year group was small, and its depth increase did not reach significance, likely because of low power. Because no day 14 peak-response samples were available, the repertoires could be characterized only after the peak T cell response. After two AZD1222 doses, spike-specific TCR breadth and depth were significantly higher than at day 0 and than in MenACWY recipients.

To note about this clone: Its antigen target is currently unknown. No base quality information exists; no much larger clone differs at one position.

The CDR3 regions of human TCRbeta chains were analyzed by immunosequencing. The original methods were these. TCRs in the repertoires were matched against a reference library of SARS-CoV-2-specific TCRs that had been generated with the MIRA antigen-specificity platform. Breadth meant the fraction of unique TCRs that were SARS-CoV-2-associated, whereas depth meant the fraction of total T cells that were SARS-CoV-2-associated. Using the MIRA data, each spike-specific TCR was assigned both to the spike region to which the TCR was reactive and to a CD4 or CD8 class. Log10-transformed breadth and depth values were compared by one-way ANOVA with Sidak's multiple comparisons tests. Imported from immuneACCESS, the table was reduced by TCRdb to in-frame sequences with V and J called. These copies leave out some clones; in studies compared against another copy, an unresolved V gene accounts for under half, and the cause of the remainder is not known. V and J calls and clone size are those listed in that table; D and trimming were worked out from the DNA. Recorded for this sample are roughly 40,000 clones; 88% of them occurred a single time. The top ten hold approximately 27% of the sample.

According to the study, the label for this sample's time point signals: about 28 days (+/-7) after the second vaccine dose. The label giving this sample's treatment or condition can be read as: meningococcal conjugate vaccine given as trial control. Samples from vaccinated people were obtained from the UK trials COV001 and COV002, which included a single-blind randomized controlled phase 2/3 trial of AZD1222 (ChAdOx1 nCoV-19) in healthy adults. Trial participant PBMC samples were collected at day 0 and day 28 after the second dose for TCRbeta chain sequencing. Here the sequenced sample was peripheral blood, taken 28 days after the second dose of the MenACWY control vaccine. The sequence came from an adult who received the MenACWY meningococcal vaccine as a control.

The nucleotide sequence reads TGTGCCAGCAGCGTAGGCGGGAGGAACTACGAGCAGTACTTC. Translated, this is CASSVGGRNYEQYF. This chain joins TRBV9 to TRBJ2-7, with 8 bases in between that match TRBD2. The CDR3 covers 14 residues, taking in both the cysteine and the phenylalanine. The retained sequence is limited to the CDR3, 42 bases, with the frame set at the first base. As encoded in the germline V gene, CDR1 is SGDLS while CDR2 is YYNGEE. V is cut back by 0 bases and J by 3 bases, with 2 bases in the junction unmatched. Full variable domain (CDR3 extended with the reference TRBV9 and TRBJ2-7 proteins): DSGVTQTPKHLITATGQRVTLRCSPRSGDLSVYWYQQSLDQGLQFLIQYYNGEERAKGNILERFSAQQFPDLHSELNLSSLELGDSALYFCASSVGGRNYEQYFGPGTRLTVT.